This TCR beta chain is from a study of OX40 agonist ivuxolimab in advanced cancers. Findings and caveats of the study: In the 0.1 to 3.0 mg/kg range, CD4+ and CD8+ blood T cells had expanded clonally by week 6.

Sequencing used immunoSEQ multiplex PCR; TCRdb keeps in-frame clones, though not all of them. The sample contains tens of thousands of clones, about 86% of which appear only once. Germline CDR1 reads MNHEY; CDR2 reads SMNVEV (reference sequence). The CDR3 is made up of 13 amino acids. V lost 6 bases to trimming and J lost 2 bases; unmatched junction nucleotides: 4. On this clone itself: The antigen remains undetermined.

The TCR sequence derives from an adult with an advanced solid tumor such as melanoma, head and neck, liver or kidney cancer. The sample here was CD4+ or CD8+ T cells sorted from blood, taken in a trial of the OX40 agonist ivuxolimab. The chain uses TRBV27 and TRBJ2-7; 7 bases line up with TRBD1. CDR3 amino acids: CASRGDSTYEQYF. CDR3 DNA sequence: TGTGCCAGCAGGGGGGACAGCACCTACGAGCAGTACTTC.